What follows is one TCR beta chain and its context. The ends were cut back, 3 bases at V and 1 base at J, with 9 bases in the middle. CDR1 is SEHNR and CDR2 is FQNEAQ in the germline V gene (reference sequence). This CDR3 comprises 14 residues. Participants were aged about 18 to 100 years from about two dozen US areas. The sample comes from a study of blood T cell repertoires in COVID-19. Profiled with immunoSEQ multiplex PCR; TCRdb holds only in-frame clones, not every one. The sample shows 350,000 to 500,000 clones, nearly 90% of them seen only once. Sequencing input: PBMCs or T cells enriched from blood (not recorded which). The receptor was derived from a young woman who had been exposed to COVID-19. V and J are TRBV7-9 and TRBJ1-2; the D gene is possibly TRBD1 (5 bases). CDR3 bases: TGTGCCAGCAGCTTCAGGGAGGGTAACTATGGCTACACCTTC. Its protein is CASSFREGNYGYTF. The full variable domain, its missing parts supplied by reference TRBV7-9 and TRBJ1-2, is DTGVSQNPRHKITKRGQNVTFRCDPISEHNRLYWYRQTLGQGPEFLTYFQNEAQLEKSRLLSDRFSAERPKGSFSTLEIQRTEQGDSAMYLCASSFREGNYGYTFGSGTRLTVV.